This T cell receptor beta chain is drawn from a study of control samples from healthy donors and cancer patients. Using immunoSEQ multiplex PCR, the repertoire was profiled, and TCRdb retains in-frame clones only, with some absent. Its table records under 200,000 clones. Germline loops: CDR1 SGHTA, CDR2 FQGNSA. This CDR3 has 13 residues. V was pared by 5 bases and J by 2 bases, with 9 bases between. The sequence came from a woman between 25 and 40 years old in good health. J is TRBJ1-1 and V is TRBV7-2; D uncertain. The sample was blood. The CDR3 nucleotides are TGTGCCAGCAGCGAGACACTTAACACTGAAGCTTTCTTT. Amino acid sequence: CASSETLNTEAFF. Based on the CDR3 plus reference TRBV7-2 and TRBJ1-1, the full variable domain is GAGVSQSPSNKVTEKGKDVELRCDPISGHTALYWYRQSLGQGLEFLIYFQGNSAPDKSGLPSDRFSAERTGGSVSTLTIQRTQQEDSAVYLCASSETLNTEAFFGQGTRLTVV.